This TCR beta chain was sequenced for a study of blood T cell repertoires in COVID-19. Assay used: immunoSEQ multiplex PCR; TCRdb lists only in-frame clones, some missing. The repertoire has around 200,000 clones, around nine tenths of them found once; the top ten carry 2.5% to 3.5%. The origin of this receptor is a man aged 35 to 55 with active or convalescent COVID-19. Material for sequencing was peripheral blood.

CDR3 nucleotide sequence: TGTGCCAGCAAGACAAGAAGTTCCTACGAGCAGTACTTC. Translation gives CASKTRSSYEQYF. This chain links TRBV21-1 with TRBJ2-7; TRBD1 is the table's D call, not checked against the DNA. TRBV21-1 is an annotated pseudogene. The CDR3 runs 13 residues.